This T cell receptor (beta chain) was identified in a study of shared T cell receptors in the human thymus. Some clones are missing from TCRdb's copy, which holds only in-frame ones; the method was immunoSEQ multiplex PCR. The data hold 450,000 to 650,000 clones, with approximately 80% observed a single time. The CDR3 is 13 amino acids. The germline V gene encodes CDR1 MDHEN and CDR2 SYDVKM. The V segment lost 7 bases and the J segment 3 bases; nucleotides outside the gene matches: 4. The same sample was also used in a study of human thymus T cells. As that study records: It was from resections taken during corrective heart surgery that the thymus tissue came.

This TCR was sampled from a boy under two years old with a congenital heart defect. The chain employs TRBV28 and TRBJ2-7; TRBD2 matches at 9 bases. Sequencing was performed on thymocytes. CDR3 amino acids: CASTRTSVYEQYF. In nucleotides, the CDR3 is TGTGCCAGCACCCGGACTAGCGTCTACGAGCAGTACTTC.